The 15 T cell receptor delta chains below come from one sample, sequenced in a study of gamma-delta T cells after stem cell transplantation. TCRdb fed the RT-PCR reads into CATT to redo clone calling. Of several hundred delta-chain clones in the sample, about 4.9% were seen once. Input material: gamma-delta T cells. All receptors come from a human donor. It is not recorded whose cells these are; they may come from a transplant donor.

This clone is categorized as medium-sized (0.01 to 0.1%). A read error likely explains this, since a far larger clone differs by one base. Other DNA sequences in this sample translate to the same CDR3. This chain uses TRDV1 with TRDJ1; a weak D match, TRDD2 (8 bases). The CDR3 spans 27 residues. Germline lookup yields CDR1 TSWWSYY and CDR2 QGS. This CDR3 reads CALGEPQPVFLRLYWGHTGGYTDKLIF. The CDR3 DNA reads TGCGCTCTTGGGGAGCCTCAACCGGTCTTCCTACGGTTGTACTGGGGACATACGGGGGGGTACACCGATAAACTCATCTTT.

This clone was seen a handful of times. The protein TCRdb gives is from a much larger clone and does not agree with this DNA's translation at residue 13, likely a read error; the protein shown here comes from the DNA. The rearrangement joins TRDV2 to TRDJ1; the match to TRDD3 covers 10 bases. V shed 4 bases, J shed 1 base, and the junction held 17 bases outside the gene matches. The CDR3 is made up of 19 amino acids. CDR1 is GEAIGNYY and CDR2 is EKD in the germline V gene. The CDR3 region is CACETLGELGDRITDKLIF. The CDR3 DNA reads as TGTGCCTGTGAGACCCTTGGGGAGCTGGGGGATAGGATCACCGATAAACTCATCTTT.

At least ten counts were recorded for this clone. The TCRdb protein comes from a much larger clone and disagrees with this DNA's translation at residue 3, likely due to a read error; the protein given here is derived from the DNA. The chain employs TRDV2 and TRDJ1, with 9 nucleotides matching TRDD3. Germline assignment: CDR1 GEAIGNYY and CDR2 EKD. CDR3 length: 16 residues. CDR3 coding DNA: TGTGCCCGTGACTTACTACTGGGGGACGACACCGATAAACTCATCTTT. The encoded protein is CARDLLLGDDTDKLIF.

Points on this clone: TCRdb lists the protein of a much larger clone for this DNA, which differs at residue 16, so this is likely a read error; the protein given here is translated from the DNA itself. J is TRDJ1 and V is TRDV1, with 12 nucleotides matching TRDD3. The germline gives CDR1 TSWWSYY, CDR2 QGS. The CDR3 consists of 20 residues. V shed 2 bases and J 6 bases; nucleotides not matched to a gene: 19. The CDR3 DNA is TGTGCTCTTGGGGAAACAATGGGGGAGTACTGGGGGATACTTTCCTATAAACTCATCTTT. The encoded protein is CALGETMGEYWGILSYKLIF.

This clone was detected only a few times. A far larger clone differs by one base, so this is likely a read error. Within the sample, other DNA sequences also encode this same CDR3. The V call is TRDV1, the J call TRDJ1; D possibly corresponds to TRDD3 (8 bases). Germline V lookup: CDR1 TSWWSYY, CDR2 QGS. Trimming took 3 bases from V and 0 from J, leaving 29 bases between them. The CDR3 loop spans 21 amino acids. The CDR3 loop reads CALGDLPFLTLLGVNTDKLIF. As DNA, the CDR3 is TGTGCTCTTGGGGATCTTCCCTTCCTCACCTTACTGGGGGTCAACACCGATAAACTCATCTTT.

This clone is termed medium-sized. This likely came from a read error, as a far larger clone is one base away. The CDR3 DNA follows: TGTGCCTTTTTGGGCAAGTGGGCTCAGTGCACCGATAAACTCATCTTT. This encodes CAFLGKWAQCTDKLIF. This sequence joins TRDV3 and TRDJ1; unclear D gene. The CDR3 extends over 16 amino acids. Trimming pared 2 bases from V and 1 base from J, leaving 20 bases between. CDR1 TVYSNPD and CDR2 GDNSRS come from the germline V gene (reference sequence).

The table lists this clone with a few counts. This sequence is one base from a far larger clone and is likely a read error. Other DNA sequences in this specimen translate into the identical CDR3. This chain uses TRDV1 with TRDJ1; 12 bases map to TRDD3. Germline loops: CDR1 TSWWSYY, CDR2 QGS. This CDR3 spans 21 amino acids. This CDR3 reads CALGEFLPSRYWGILSDKLIF. The DNA of the CDR3 is TGTGCTCTTGGGGAATTCCTCCCCAGTCGGTACTGGGGGATACTGAGCGATAAACTTATCTTT.

V gene TRDV2 combines with J gene TRDJ1; 7 bases match TRDD3. Germline assignment: CDR1 GEAIGNYY and CDR2 EKD. The V segment lost 3 bases and the J segment 10 bases; nucleotides outside the gene matches: 28. This CDR3 contains 19 residues. CDR3 nucleotide sequence: TGTGCCTGTGACCCCATTGTTCATACTGGGGCCCCCGCTCCGGAGGGACTCATCTTT. Translation gives CACDPIVHTGAPAPEGLIF.

The table lists this clone with many counts. A read error is the likely source, as a far larger clone sits one nucleotide away. J is TRDJ1 and V is TRDV2; 10 nucleotides agree with TRDD3. From germline, CDR1 is GEAIGNYY and CDR2 EKD. This CDR3 is 19 amino acids long. The CDR3 reads CACDTVVGDTGPYTDKPIF. The CDR3 DNA is TGTGCCTGTGACACCGTGGTGGGGGATACAGGGCCGTACACCGATAAACCCATCTTT.

This clone was observed a handful of times. For this DNA, TCRdb reports the protein of a much larger clone, which diverges at residue 13, most likely from a read error; the protein presented here is translated directly from the DNA. This chain links TRDV1 with TRDJ1; D may be TRDD2 or TRDD3 (8 bases each). Germline CDR1 and CDR2: TSWWSYY and QGS. The CDR3 is made up of 24 amino acids. Trimming shortened V by 0 bases and J by 4 bases, and 39 bases separated the two germline ends. The DNA of the CDR3 is TGTGCTCTTGGGGAACTTTCCCATGGCCTTCCTATACGGGGGATAGTCTTTATAGGCGATAAACTCATCTTT. Amino acid sequence: CALGELSHGLPIRGIVFIGDKLIF.

This clone was seen a handful of times. A read error is likely here: a far larger clone is one base away. The same CDR3 also results from other DNA sequences found in this sample. V gene TRDV1 combines with J gene TRDJ1; possibly TRDD3 for D (8 bases). CDR3 size: 21 residues. CDR1 is TSWWSYY and CDR2 is QGS in the germline V gene. The CDR3 coding sequence is TGTGCTCTTGGGGATCTTCCCTTCCTCACCCTACTGGGGGTCAACACCGATAAGCTCATCTTT. It specifies CALGDLPFLTLLGVNTDKLIF.

This clone was recorded a few times. The mismatch at residue 13 between this DNA's translation and the TCRdb protein of a much larger clone likely reflects a read error; the protein shown is translated from the DNA. The chain employs TRDV1 and TRDJ1, with 8 bases matching TRDD3. Trimming cost V 2 bases and J 0 bases; bases outside gene matches: 29. Germline V gene data show CDR1 as TSWWSYY and CDR2 as QGS. The CDR3 contains 24 residues. DNA for the CDR3: TGTGCTCTTGGGGAATCGCGGGTCCTACGTCTTACGTGTGGGTACTGGGGGTACACCGATAAACTCATCTTT. Translating it yields CALGESRVLRLTCGYWGYTDKLIF.

This clone was observed many times. A far larger clone lies a single base away; this is likely a read error. The rearrangement uses TRDV1 and TRDJ1; maybe TRDD2 (8 bases). The CDR3 runs to 27 residues. Looked up from germline, CDR1 is TSWWSYY and CDR2 is QGS. V shed 4 bases and J shed 0 bases, with 48 bases lying between them. The CDR3 spells CALGGPQPVFLRLYWGHTGGYTDKLIF. CDR3 in DNA: TGTGCTCTTGGGGGGCCTCAACCGGTCTTCCTACGGTTGTACTGGGGACATACGGGGGGGTACACCGATAAACTCATCTTT.

This clone has only a few counts. TCRdb's listed protein matches a much larger clone and diverges from this DNA's translation at residue 6, likely through a read error; the protein shown comes from the DNA. The V call is TRDV2, the J call TRDJ1; 8 bases map to TRDD3. After removal of 0 bases from V and 0 bases from J, the junction contained 5 bases not matched to a gene. This CDR3 comprises 16 residues. CDR1 GEAIGNYY and CDR2 EKD come from the germline V gene. The CDR3 reads CACDTTGGPYTDKLIF. In nucleotides, the CDR3 is TGTGCCTGTGACACCACTGGGGGCCCTTACACCGATAAACTCATCTTT.

Regarding this clone: With only one base between it and a far larger clone, this is likely a read error. The J segment was not called; the V segment is TRDV1; the table's D call, TRDD3, has no DNA check behind it. The CDR3 extends over 13 amino acids. Germline V gives CDR1 TSWWSYY, CDR2 QGS. The CDR3 loop reads CALGKSRVLRLTF. DNA of the CDR3: TGTGCTCTTGGGAAATCGCGGGTCCTACGTCTTACGTTT.